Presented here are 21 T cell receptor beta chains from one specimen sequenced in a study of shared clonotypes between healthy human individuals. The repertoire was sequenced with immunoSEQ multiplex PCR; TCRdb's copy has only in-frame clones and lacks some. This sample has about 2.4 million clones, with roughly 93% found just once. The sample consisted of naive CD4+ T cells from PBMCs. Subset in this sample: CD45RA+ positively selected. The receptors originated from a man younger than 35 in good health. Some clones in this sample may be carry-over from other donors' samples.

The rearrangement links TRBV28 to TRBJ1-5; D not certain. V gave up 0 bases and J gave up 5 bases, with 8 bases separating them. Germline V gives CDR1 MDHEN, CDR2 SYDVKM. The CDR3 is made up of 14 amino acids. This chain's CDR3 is CASSLWADYQPQHF. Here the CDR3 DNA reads TGTGCCAGCAGTTTATGGGCAGACTATCAGCCCCAGCATTTT.

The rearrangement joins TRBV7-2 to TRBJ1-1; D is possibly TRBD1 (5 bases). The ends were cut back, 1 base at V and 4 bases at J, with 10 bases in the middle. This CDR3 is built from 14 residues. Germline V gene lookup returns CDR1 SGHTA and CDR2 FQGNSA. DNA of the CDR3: TGTGCCAGCAGCTTAGAGCCGGGGGGCACTGAAGCTTTCTTT. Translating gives CASSLEPGGTEAFF.

CDR3 nucleotides: TGTGCCAGCTTGGAGCGCATGGCAGGGTCCAATCAGCCCCAGCATTTT. This codes for CASLERMAGSNQPQHF. The chain has TRBV28 and TRBJ1-5; weak D call: TRBD1 (5 bases). The CDR3 contains 16 residues. Germline assignment: CDR1 MDHEN and CDR2 SYDVKM. Trimming removed 8 bases at V and 3 bases at J, with 20 bases between.

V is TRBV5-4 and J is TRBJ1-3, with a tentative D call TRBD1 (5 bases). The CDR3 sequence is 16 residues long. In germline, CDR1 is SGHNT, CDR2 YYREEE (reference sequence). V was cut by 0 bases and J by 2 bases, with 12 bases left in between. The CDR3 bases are TGTGCCAGCAGCTTGGTTGGGTCAGGGACTGGAAACACCATATATTTT. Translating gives CASSLVGSGTGNTIYF.

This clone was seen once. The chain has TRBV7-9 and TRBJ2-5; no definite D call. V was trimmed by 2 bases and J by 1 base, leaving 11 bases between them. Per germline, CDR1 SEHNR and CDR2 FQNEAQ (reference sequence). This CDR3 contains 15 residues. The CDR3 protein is CASSLQSRSQETQYF. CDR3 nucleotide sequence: TGTGCCAGCAGCTTACAGTCACGCAGCCAAGAGACCCAGTACTTC. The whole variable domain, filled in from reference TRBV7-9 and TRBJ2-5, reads DTGVSQNPRHKITKRGQNVTFRCDPISEHNRLYWYRQTLGQGPEFLTYFQNEAQLEKSRLLSDRFSAERPKGSFSTLEIQRTEQGDSAMYLCASSLQSRSQETQYFGPGTRLLVL.

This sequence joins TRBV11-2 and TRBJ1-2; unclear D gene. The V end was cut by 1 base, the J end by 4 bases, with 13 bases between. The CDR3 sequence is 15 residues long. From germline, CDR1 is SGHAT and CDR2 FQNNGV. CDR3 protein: CASSLGLPNPYGYTF. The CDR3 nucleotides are TGTGCCAGCAGCTTAGGGTTGCCAAATCCCTATGGCTACACCTTC. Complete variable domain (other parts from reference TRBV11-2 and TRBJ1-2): EAGVAQSPRYKIIEKRQSVAFWCNPISGHATLYWYQQILGQGPKLLIQFQNNGVVDDSQLPKDRFSAERLKGVDSTLKIQPAKLEDSAVYLCASSLGLPNPYGYTFGSGTRLTVV.

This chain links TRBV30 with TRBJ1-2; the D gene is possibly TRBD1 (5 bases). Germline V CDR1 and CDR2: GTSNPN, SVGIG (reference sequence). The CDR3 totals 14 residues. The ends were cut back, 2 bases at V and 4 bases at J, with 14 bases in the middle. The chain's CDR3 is CAWSHGEGSYGYTF. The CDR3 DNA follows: TGTGCCTGGAGTCATGGAGAGGGGAGCTATGGCTACACCTTC.

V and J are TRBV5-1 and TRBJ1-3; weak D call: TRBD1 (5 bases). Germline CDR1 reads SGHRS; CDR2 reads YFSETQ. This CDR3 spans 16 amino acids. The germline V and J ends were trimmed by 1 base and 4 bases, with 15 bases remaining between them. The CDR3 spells CASSLTPPGQGNTIYF. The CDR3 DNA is TGCGCCAGCAGCTTGACTCCTCCCGGACAAGGAAACACCATATATTTT.

CDR3 sequence: CASSLARGGSRGSYNEQFF. The CDR3 bases are TGTGCCAGCAGCTTAGCGCGGGGTGGTTCGAGGGGCTCCTACAATGAGCAGTTCTTC. The chain is built from TRBV7-2 and TRBJ2-1, with D perhaps matching TRBD2 (6 bases). Germline CDR1 is SGHTA and CDR2 is FQGNSA. The CDR3 is 19 amino acids. V was shortened by 0 bases and J by 0 bases, with 18 bases between the two germline ends. The full variable domain, with the rest looked up from reference TRBV7-2 and TRBJ2-1, is GAGVSQSPSNKVTEKGKDVELRCDPISGHTALYWYRQSLGQGLEFLIYFQGNSAPDKSGLPSDRFSAERTGGSVSTLTIQRTQQEDSAVYLCASSLARGGSRGSYNEQFFGPGTRLTVL.

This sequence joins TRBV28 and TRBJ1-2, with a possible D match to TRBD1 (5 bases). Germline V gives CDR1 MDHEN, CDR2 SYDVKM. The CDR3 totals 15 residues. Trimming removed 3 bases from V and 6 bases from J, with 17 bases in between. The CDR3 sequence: CASSFRDLITNGYTF. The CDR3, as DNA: TGTGCCAGCAGTTTCCGGGACCTAATTACGAATGGCTACACCTTC.

The CDR3 DNA sequence: TGCGCCAGCAGCCAAACCTACGGGGGGAATAATGAAAAACTGTTTTTT. Translating it yields CASSQTYGGNNEKLFF. V usage is TRBV4-1 and J usage is TRBJ1-4; D might be TRBD1 (5 bases). The CDR3 has 16 amino acids. V lost 2 bases to trimming and J lost 4 bases, with 14 bases between them. CDR1 and CDR2 (germline): MGHRA, YSYEKL.

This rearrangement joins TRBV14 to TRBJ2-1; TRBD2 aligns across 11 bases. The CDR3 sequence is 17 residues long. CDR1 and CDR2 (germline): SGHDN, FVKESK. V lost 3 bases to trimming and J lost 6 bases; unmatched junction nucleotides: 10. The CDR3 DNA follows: TGTGCCAGCAGCCACGGTTCCCCTAGCGGGAGGTTCAATGAGCAGTTCTTC. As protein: CASSHGSPSGRFNEQFF.

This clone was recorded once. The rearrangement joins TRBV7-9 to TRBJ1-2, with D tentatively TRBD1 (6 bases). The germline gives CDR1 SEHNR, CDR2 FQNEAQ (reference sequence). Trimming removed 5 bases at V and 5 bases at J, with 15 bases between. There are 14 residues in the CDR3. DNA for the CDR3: TGTGCCAGCAGCGTTGACAGGAGCTCTTATGGCTACACCTTC. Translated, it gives CASSVDRSSYGYTF.

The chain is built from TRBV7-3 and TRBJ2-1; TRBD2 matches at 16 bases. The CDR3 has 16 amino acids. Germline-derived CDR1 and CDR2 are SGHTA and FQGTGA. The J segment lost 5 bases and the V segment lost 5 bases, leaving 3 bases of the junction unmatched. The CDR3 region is CASSGTSGRVNNEQFF. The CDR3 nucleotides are TGTGCCAGCAGCGGGACTAGCGGGAGGGTTAACAATGAGCAGTTCTTC. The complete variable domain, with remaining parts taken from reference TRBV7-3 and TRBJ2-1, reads GAGVSQTPSNKVTEKGKYVELRCDPISGHTALYWYRQSLGQGPEFLIYFQGTGAADDSGLPNDRFFAVRPEGSVSTLKIQRTERGDSAVYLCASSGTSGRVNNEQFFGPGTRLTVL.

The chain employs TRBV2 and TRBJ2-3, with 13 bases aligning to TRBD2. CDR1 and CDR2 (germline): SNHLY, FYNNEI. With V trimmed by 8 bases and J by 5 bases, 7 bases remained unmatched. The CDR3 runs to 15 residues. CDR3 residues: CASRGLAGVEDTQYF. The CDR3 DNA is TGTGCCAGCCGAGGACTAGCGGGAGTGGAAGATACGCAGTATTTT.

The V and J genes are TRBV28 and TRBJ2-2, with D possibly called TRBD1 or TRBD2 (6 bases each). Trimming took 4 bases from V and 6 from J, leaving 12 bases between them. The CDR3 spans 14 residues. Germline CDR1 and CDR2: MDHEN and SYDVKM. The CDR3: CASSSPGASGELFF. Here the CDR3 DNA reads TGTGCCAGCAGTTCGCCGGGGGCCTCCGGGGAGCTGTTTTTT. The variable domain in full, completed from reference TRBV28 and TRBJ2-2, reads DVKVTQSSRYLVKRTGEKVFLECVQDMDHENMFWYRQDPGLGLRLIYFSYDVKMKEKGDIPEGYSVSREKKERFSLILESASTNQTSMYLCASSSPGASGELFFGEGSRLTVL.

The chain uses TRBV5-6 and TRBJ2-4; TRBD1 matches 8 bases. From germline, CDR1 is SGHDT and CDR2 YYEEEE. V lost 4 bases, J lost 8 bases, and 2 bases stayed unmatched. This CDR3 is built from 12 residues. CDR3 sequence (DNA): TGTGCCAGCAGCCGGGGACAGGACATTCAGTACTTC. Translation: CASSRGQDIQYF.

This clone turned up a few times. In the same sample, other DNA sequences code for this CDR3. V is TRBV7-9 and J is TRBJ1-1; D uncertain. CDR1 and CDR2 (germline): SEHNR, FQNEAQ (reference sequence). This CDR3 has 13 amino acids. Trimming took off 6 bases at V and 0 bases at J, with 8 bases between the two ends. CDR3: CASSFDVNTEAFF. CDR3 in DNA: TGTGCCAGCAGTTTTGACGTGAACACTGAAGCTTTCTTT.

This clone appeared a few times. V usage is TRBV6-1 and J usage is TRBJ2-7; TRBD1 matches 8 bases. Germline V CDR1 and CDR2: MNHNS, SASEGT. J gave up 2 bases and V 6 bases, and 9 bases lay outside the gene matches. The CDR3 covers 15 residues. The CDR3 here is CASSPGTGSTYEQYF. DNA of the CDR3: TGTGCCAGCAGCCCGGGGACAGGCTCAACCTACGAGCAGTACTTC.

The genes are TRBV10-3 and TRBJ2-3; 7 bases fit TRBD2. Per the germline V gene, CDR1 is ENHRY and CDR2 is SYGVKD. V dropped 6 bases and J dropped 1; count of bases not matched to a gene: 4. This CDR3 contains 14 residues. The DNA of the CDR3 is TGTGCCATCAGCCTCACTAGCGGCACAGATACGCAGTATTTT. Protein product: CAISLTSGTDTQYF.

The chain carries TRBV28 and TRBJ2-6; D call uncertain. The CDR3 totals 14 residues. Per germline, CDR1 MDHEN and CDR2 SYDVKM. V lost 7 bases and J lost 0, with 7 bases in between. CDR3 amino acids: CASIGRSGANVLTF. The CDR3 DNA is TGTGCCAGCATCGGGCGCTCTGGGGCCAACGTCCTGACTTTC.